This entry concerns a single T cell receptor (beta chain). Its specific antigen is unknown. The sample holds no much larger clone one base away, and base qualities are not on file. The donors belonged to the validation cohort of 120 subjects, which was separate from the approximately 660-subject first cohort. CDR1 and CDR2 are drawn from the germline V gene: SQVTM, ANQGSEA. Germline trimming amounts to 6 bases on V and 5 bases on J, with 6 as the count of junction bases outside the gene matches. The cysteine opens and the phenylalanine closes a CDR3 of 14 amino acids. CDR3 DNA only is kept here, 42 bases in frame from base 1. This entry belongs to a study of cytomegalovirus exposure and HLA in healthy donors (dated by TCRdb to the late 2010s). Regarding the complete study: According to a later analysis, one platform produced both the 120 validation repertoires and the 720 or so repertoires of the first cohort. The study was designed to test whether signatures of past pathogen exposure could be identified by cataloging public T cell receptors. A separate validation cohort of over a hundred different subjects was used in addition to the approximately 640-subject first cohort. To predict cytomegalovirus infection status, the study brought together high-throughput TCR immunosequencing, statistical association of individual TCRs with disease status, and machine learning. Beyond this particular receptor, the publication reports: The classifier was reported to diagnose cytomegalovirus status with high specificity and sensitivity in both the original and validation cohorts. Most TCR sequences were seen in very few donors, while some public TCRs were found in many individuals. In vitro tests confirmed that three of the cytomegalovirus-associated TCR beta chains recognize cytomegalovirus antigens. In the study, 150 to 200 TCR beta chains were listed as associated with cytomegalovirus. All 120 or so repertoires were used to score co-occurrence in the validation cohort in a later analysis, because that analysis had no HLA typing for the cohort. The authors suggested that the approach could potentially be generalized to other disease states and immunological phenotypes. Subsequent analysis determined that TCRs grouped into clusters in the first cohort also showed a tendency toward co-occurrence across the approximately 120 validation repertoires, and 94% of cluster scores exceeded 0.

Library preparation was by the immunoSEQ multiplex PCR assay. The study's processing was this. To diagnose cytomegalovirus status from the catalog of TCR beta chain sequences, a statistical classification framework was built. TCRdb provides this immuneACCESS table in a form limited to in-frame rearrangements. Some clones are lacking; in checked studies, under half of them reflect an unresolved V gene, and why the rest are absent is not known. The DNA was the basis for D and trimming; V, J and clone size are from that table. The sample table records 100,000 or so clones; roughly 86% of these occur just once. In total, the top ten clones hold roughly 4.2% of the sample.

Recombination connected TRBV29-1 to TRBJ1-5, and 11 junction bases match TRBD1. This TCR was recovered from a woman under 30 in good health and CMV-seropositive. The specimen sequenced was PBMCs. At the DNA level, the sequence is TGCAGCGTCAAAGGGACAGGGGGTGATCAGCCCCAGCATTTT. Its product reads: CSVKGTGGDQPQHF.